Below, one T cell receptor (beta chain) is given with its context. Its antigen is currently unknown. The data were obtained in a study of response to subunit inactivated influenza vaccine. The study, taken as a whole, reports: The authors proposed limited new T cell recruitment per seasonal influenza vaccination.

The CDR3 has 12 amino acids. Trimming cost V 8 bases and J 9 bases, with 16 bases left between them. Germline V gene data show CDR1 as LGHNA and CDR2 as YNFKEQ. TCRdb passed the RT-PCR reads through MiXCR, listing each CDR3 protein once. Here the sample spans fewer than 700,000 distinct CDR3 sequences, 10% to 15% being singletons. The specimen comprised PBMCs from blood, sampled around seven weeks after vaccination. The source of this sequence is a man aged 50-59 years who received an inactivated influenza vaccine. The genes are TRBV4-2 and TRBJ1-2, with D hard to call. Here the CDR3 reads CASGPGLGCYTF. The CDR3 region has the DNA TGTGCCAGCGGCCCTGGGCTTGGCTGCTACACCTTC.